This entry describes one T cell receptor (beta chain). The study recruited people aged about 18 to 90 years across some 23 US areas. These data are taken from a study of blood T cell repertoires in COVID-19. The overall study: Both acute and convalescent COVID-19 samples were obtained from the United States, Italy and Spain. T cells, B-cell-depleted T cells, or PBMCs supplied cDNA or gDNA.

How the authors handled the data: Reference gene primer amplification in the assay estimated nucleated cell counts. The table came from immunoSEQ multiplex PCR; TCRdb's copy has only in-frame clones and leaves some out. V and J calls and clone size are those listed in that table; D and trimming were worked out from the DNA. The sample shows some 150,000 clones, 85% of them seen only once. The germline V and J ends were trimmed by 5 bases and 0 bases, with 10 bases remaining between them. CDR1 and CDR2 (germline): SGHVS, FQNEAQ. The CDR3 totals 15 residues. This chain connects TRBV7-8 to TRBJ2-2; D may be TRBD1 (5 bases). Sequenced input: PBMCs or T cells enriched from blood (not recorded which). This receptor was taken from a woman aged 40-49 years who had recovered from COVID-19. CDR3 in amino acids: CASSPRAPNTGELFF. DNA of the CDR3: TGTGCCAGCAGCCCCAGGGCCCCGAACACCGGGGAGCTGTTTTTT.